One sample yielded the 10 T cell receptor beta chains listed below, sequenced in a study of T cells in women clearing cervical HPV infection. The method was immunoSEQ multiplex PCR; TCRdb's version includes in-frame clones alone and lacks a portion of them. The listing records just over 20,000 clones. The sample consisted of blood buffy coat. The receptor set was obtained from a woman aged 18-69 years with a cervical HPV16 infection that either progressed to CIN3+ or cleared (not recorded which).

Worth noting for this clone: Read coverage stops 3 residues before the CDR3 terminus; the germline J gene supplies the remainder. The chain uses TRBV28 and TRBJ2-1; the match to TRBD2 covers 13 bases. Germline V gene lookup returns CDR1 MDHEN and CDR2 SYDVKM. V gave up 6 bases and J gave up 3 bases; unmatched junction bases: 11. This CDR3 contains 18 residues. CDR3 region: CASSNGLAGVGGYNEQFF. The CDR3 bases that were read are TGTGCCAGCAGCAACGGACTAGCGGGGGTTGGGGGCTACAATGAG.

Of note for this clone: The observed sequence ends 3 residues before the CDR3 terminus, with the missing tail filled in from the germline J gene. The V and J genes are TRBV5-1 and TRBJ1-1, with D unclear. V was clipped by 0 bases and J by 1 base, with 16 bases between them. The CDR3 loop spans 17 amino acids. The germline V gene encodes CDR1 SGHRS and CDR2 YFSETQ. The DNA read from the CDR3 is TGCGCCAGCAGCTTGGTCCCCCAGCGAACGCAGAACACTGAA. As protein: CASSLVPQRTQNTE. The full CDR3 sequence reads CASSLVPQRTQNTEAFF. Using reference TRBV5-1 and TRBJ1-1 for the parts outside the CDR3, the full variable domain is KAGVTQTPRYLIKTRGQQVTLSCSPISGHRSVSWYQQTPGQGLQFLFEYFSETQRNKGNFPGRFSGRQFSNSRSEMNVSTLELGDSALYLCASSLVPQRTQNTEAFFGQGTRLTVV.

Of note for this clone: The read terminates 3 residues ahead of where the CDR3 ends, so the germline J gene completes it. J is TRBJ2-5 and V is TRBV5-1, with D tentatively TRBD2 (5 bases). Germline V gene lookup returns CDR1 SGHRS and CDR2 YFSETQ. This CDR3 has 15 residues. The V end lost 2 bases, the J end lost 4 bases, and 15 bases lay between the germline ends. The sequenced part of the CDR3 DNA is TGCGCCAGCAGCTTATTTGGGAGCCGGGGAGAGACC. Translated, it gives CASSLFGSRGET. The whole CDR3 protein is CASSLFGSRGETQYF.

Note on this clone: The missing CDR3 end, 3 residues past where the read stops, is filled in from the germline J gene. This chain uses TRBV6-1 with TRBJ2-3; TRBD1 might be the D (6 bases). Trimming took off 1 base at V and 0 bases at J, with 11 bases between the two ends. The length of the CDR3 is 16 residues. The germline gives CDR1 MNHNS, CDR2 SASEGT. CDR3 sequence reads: CASSEVWGRSTDTQYF. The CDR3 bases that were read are TGTGCCAGCAGTGAAGTATGGGGGCGCAGCACAGATACG.

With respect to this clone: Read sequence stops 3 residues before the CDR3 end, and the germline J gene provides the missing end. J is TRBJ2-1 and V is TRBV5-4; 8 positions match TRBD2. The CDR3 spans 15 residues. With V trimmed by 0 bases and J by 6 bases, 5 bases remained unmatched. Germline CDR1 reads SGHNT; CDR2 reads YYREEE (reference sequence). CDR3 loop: CASSLDRAGGNEQFF. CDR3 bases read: TGTGCCAGCAGCTTGGACAGGGCGGGGGGCAATGAG.

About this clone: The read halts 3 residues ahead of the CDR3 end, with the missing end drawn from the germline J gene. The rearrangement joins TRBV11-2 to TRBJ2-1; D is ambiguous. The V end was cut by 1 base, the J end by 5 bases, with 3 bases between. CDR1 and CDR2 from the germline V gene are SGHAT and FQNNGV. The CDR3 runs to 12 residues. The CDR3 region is CASSLVNNEQFF. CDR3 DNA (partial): TGTGCCAGCAGCTTAGTAAACAATGAG. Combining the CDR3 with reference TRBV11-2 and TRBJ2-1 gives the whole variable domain EAGVAQSPRYKIIEKRQSVAFWCNPISGHATLYWYQQILGQGPKLLIQFQNNGVVDDSQLPKDRFSAERLKGVDSTLKIQPAKLEDSAVYLCASSLVNNEQFFGPGTRLTVL.

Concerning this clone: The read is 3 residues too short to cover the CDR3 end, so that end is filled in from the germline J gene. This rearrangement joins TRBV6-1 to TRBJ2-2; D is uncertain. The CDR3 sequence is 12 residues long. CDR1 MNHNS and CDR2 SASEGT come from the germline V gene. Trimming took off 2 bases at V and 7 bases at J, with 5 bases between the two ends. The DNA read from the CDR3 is TGTGCCAGCAGTGAATCTGTCGGGGAG. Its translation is CASSESVGE. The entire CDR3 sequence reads CASSESVGELFF.

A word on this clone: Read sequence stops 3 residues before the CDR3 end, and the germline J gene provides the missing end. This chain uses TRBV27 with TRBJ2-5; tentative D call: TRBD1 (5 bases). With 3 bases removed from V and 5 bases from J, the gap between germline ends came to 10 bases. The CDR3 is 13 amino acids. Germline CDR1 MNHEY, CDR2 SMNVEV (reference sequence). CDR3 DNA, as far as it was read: TGTGCCAGCAGTTTCAGGGTTGGGGAGACC. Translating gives CASSFRVGET. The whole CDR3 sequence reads CASSFRVGETQYF.

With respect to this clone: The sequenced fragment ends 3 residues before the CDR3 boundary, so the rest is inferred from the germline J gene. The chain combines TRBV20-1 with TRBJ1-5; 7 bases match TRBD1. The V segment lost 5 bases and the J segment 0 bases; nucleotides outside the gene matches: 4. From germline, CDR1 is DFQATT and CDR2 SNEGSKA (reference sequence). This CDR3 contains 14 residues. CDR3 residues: CSAVDRYSNQPQHF. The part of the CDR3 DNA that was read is TGCAGTGCTGTGGACAGGTATAGCAATCAGCCC.

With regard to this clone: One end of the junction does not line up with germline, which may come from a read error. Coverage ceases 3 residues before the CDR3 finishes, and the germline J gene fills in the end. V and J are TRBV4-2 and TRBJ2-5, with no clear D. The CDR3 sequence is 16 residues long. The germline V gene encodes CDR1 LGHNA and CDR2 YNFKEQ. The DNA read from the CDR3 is TGCGCCAGCAGCCACAAATGGGCCTCGTCGGCGGAGACC. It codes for CASSHKWASSAET. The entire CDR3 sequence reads CASSHKWASSAETQYF.